A selection of T cell receptor beta chains follows, all from one sample in a study of cytomegalovirus exposure and HLA in healthy donors. The repertoire was sequenced with immunoSEQ multiplex PCR; TCRdb's copy has only in-frame clones and lacks some. Here the sample spans some 110,000 clones, about 60% being singletons. Specimen: PBMCs. These receptors were collected from a woman aged 25-40 years in good health and CMV-seronegative. Each CDR3 is given with its conserved first and last residue.

>TRBJ1-2|TRBV4-3|17
CASSQDRTLTVSGGYTF
>TRBJ2-7|TRBV7-2|14
CASSLGQPTGEQYF
>TRBJ2-3|TRBV19|15
CASTASSGRTDTQYF
>TRBJ1-3|TRBV28|17
CASSFSPLAVSGNTIYF
>TRBJ2-1|TRBV20-1|11
CSGNRGNEQFF
>TRBJ2-6|TRBV5-1|15
CASSRGTNGANVLTF
>TRBJ2-7|TRBV2|14
CASSLGQGADAQYF
>TRBJ2-7|TRBV5-1|15
CASSPSSGTVSEQYF
>TRBJ2-7|TRBV4-3|14
CASSQGPGSYEQYF
>TRBJ2-7|TRBV4-3|14
CASGPGDRLYEQYF
>TRBJ2-3|TRBV19|16
CASSKTSGSPGDTQYF
>TRBJ1-4|TRBV7-8|13
CASPHRTNEKLFF
>TRBJ2-7|TRBV5-1|15
CASSFGTGEAYEQYF
>TRBJ2-5|TRBV6-5|15
CASRLAGGYQETQYF
>TRBJ2-3|TRBV10-3|17
CAIRNSKGQASTDTQYF
>TRBJ2-7|TRBV6-1|12
CASSEGTDEQYF
>TRBJ2-7|TRBV5-1|15
CASSLGLVHSYEQYF
>TRBJ1-1|TRBV5-8|15
CASSFSGTVNTEAFF
>TRBJ2-1|TRBV5-6|15
CASSLGTSAHNEQFF
>TRBJ2-5|TRBV11-2|12
CASSLEAETQYF
>TRBJ1-2|TRBV7-9|15
CASSPDRGLFGSYTF
>TRBJ1-4|TRBV7-2|15
CASSPRRGQNEKLFF
>TRBJ2-5|TRBV5-1|15
CASSSPSRELETQYF
>TRBJ2-5|TRBV29-1|13
CSVVSLGRETQYF
>TRBJ1-1|TRBV27|13
CASSWDRGTEAFF
>TRBJ1-6|TRBV19|14
CASSTGTVNSPLHF
>TRBJ1-3|TRBV6-1|14
CASREGGPGNTIYF
>TRBJ2-7|TRBV7-9|15
CASSPPRGGVYEQYF
>TRBJ1-1|TRBV10-1|14
CASSETGARAEAFF
>TRBJ2-5|TRBV2|11
CASMLEETQYF
>TRBJ2-3|TRBV9|15
CASSVEGHTTDTQYF
>TRBJ1-2|TRBV5-1|14
CASSLQVQGYGYTF
>TRBJ1-5|TRBV5-5|16
CASTRRGGDSNQPQHF
>TRBJ2-1|TRBV6-5|15
CASSSTGESYNEQFF
>TRBJ2-3|TRBV28|12
CASSFGEGTQYF
>TRBJ1-1|TRBV7-2|15
CASSYGDRRNTEAFF
>TRBJ2-2|TRBV28|15
CASKLRTDNTGELFF
>TRBJ2-7|TRBV4-3|15
CASSQPGQGFYEQYF
>TRBJ1-5|TRBV2|15
CASSVGAQYGQPQHF
>TRBJ2-6|TRBV19|16
CASSIVRGPGANVLTF
>TRBJ1-2|TRBV6-5|15
CASSYSGVKNYGYTF
>TRBJ2-5|TRBV5-1|14
CASSSGGFQETQYF
>TRBJ1-4|TRBV6-1|14
CASSETGKNEKLFF
>TRBJ2-2|TRBV5-4|15
CASSLEAGNTGELFF
>TRBJ2-5|TRBV6-1|15
CASSEAPTGHETQYF
>TRBJ1-1|TRBV10-2|19
CASSEGVNGKGVMNTEAFF
>TRBJ1-5|TRBV28|16
CASRTTGTGPYQPQHF
>TRBJ2-3|TRBV12-5|15
CASGTSGGRTDTQYF
>TRBJ2-7|TRBV7-9|17
CASSLPPRRDPTYEQYF
>TRBJ1-1|TRBV21-1|17
CASSGRGRKKGNTEAFF